The clone carrying this T cell receptor (beta chain) was detected ten times or more. Germline V lookup: CDR1 LGHDT, CDR2 YNNKEL (reference sequence). Trimming stripped 5 bases from V and 6 bases from J, with 16 bases between. This CDR3 is 14 amino acids long. TCRdb processed the 5' RACE reads anew with MiXCR; each CDR3 protein has one entry. Here the sample spans 8,500 to 9,000 distinct CDR3 sequences, roughly 29% being singletons. The chain employs TRBV3-1 and TRBJ1-1; maybe TRBD1 (5 bases). This clonotype originated in a female donor with breast cancer. The sequenced material came from naive CD4+ T cells sorted from a lymph node. Indicated subset: naive CD4+ T cells, CD4+CD45RA+CD25-. CDR3 region: CASSARDLGAEAFF. CDR3 nucleotide sequence: TGTGCCAGCAGCGCCCGGGACCTCGGCGCTGAAGCTTTCTTT.